The 13 T cell receptor beta chains below all came from one sample that was sequenced in a study of T-cell memory formation after mild COVID-19. TCRdb independently ran MiXCR on the 5' RACE reads; one entry per CDR3 protein. The repertoire holds about 350,000 distinct CDR3 sequences, with approximately 15% as singletons. Sequencing was done on a sample of PBMCs or a T cell subset sorted from them (not recorded which). These receptors all come from a man between 18 and 29 years old who had mild COVID-19 (a few samples of this study predate the infection). Cell type and time point are not known.

The chain recombines TRBV5-1 with TRBJ2-7, with D uncertain. V lost 5 bases, J lost 6 bases, and 18 bases lay in between. This CDR3 is 14 amino acids long. The germline CDR1 and CDR2 sequences are SGHRS and YFSETQ. DNA for the CDR3: TGCGCCAGCAGATTAGGCGCCAGCGAAGCCGAGCAGTACTTC. Encoded protein: CASRLGASEAEQYF. Together with reference TRBV5-1 and TRBJ2-7, the CDR3 gives the full variable domain: KAGVTQTPRYLIKTRGQQVTLSCSPISGHRSVSWYQQTPGQGLQFLFEYFSETQRNKGNFPGRFSGRQFSNSRSEMNVSTLELGDSALYLCASRLGASEAEQYFGPGTRLTVT.

This chain joins TRBV5-1 and TRBJ2-3; tentatively, D is TRBD1 or TRBD2 (5 bases each). The germline V and J ends were trimmed by 0 bases and 1 base, with 12 bases remaining between them. Germline loops: CDR1 SGHRS, CDR2 YFSETQ. The CDR3 is made up of 16 amino acids. The CDR3 protein is CASSLDFRGGTDTQYF. The CDR3 region has the DNA TGCGCCAGCAGCTTGGATTTTCGGGGCGGCACAGATACGCAGTATTTT.

V is TRBV11-2 and J is TRBJ2-7; 10 positions match TRBD1. This CDR3 is built from 16 residues. V trimming: 0 bases; J trimming: 6 bases; junction bases outside the gene matches: 8. In germline, CDR1 is SGHAT, CDR2 FQNNGV. The CDR3 region is CASSLDPTGTGVEQYV. CDR3 nucleotides: TGTGCCAGCAGCTTAGATCCCACCGGGACAGGGGTCGAGCAGTACGTC.

The chain employs TRBV20-1 and TRBJ2-7; no clear D gene. CDR3 length equals 12 residues. Deletions cut 1 base from V and 8 bases from J, with 12 bases between. CDR1 and CDR2 from the germline V gene are DFQATT and SNEGSKA (reference sequence). Written as DNA, the CDR3 is TGCAGTGCTAGAGGATTAGGGTACCAGCAGTACGTC. Residues: CSARGLGYQQYV.

This clonotype was counted a few times. The V and J genes are TRBV27 and TRBJ2-7; D tentatively reads TRBD1 or TRBD2 (7 bases each). Trimming left V 5 bases short and J 6 bases short, with 17 bases between. The CDR3 length is 14 residues. Germline-derived CDR1 and CDR2 are MNHEY and SMNVEV (reference sequence). The CDR3 nucleotides are TGTGCCAGCAGTAGGGGGGGAGGGGGCAGCGAGCAGTACTTC. Translating it yields CASSRGGGGSEQYF.

The rearrangement links TRBV4-1 to TRBJ2-7; 7 bases line up with TRBD1. Germline-derived CDR1 and CDR2 are MGHRA and YSYEKL. The V and J ends lost 4 bases and 7 bases, in that order; junction bases with no gene match: 10. The CDR3 is 14 residues long. The CDR3 bases are TGCGCCAGCAGCCGCCCGGGACAGTCCGCTGAGCAGTACTTC. It yields the protein CASSRPGQSAEQYF.

The sample holds a few counts of this clonotype. The V call is TRBV4-1, the J call TRBJ2-1; maybe TRBD2 (5 bases). The V gene lost 1 base and the J gene lost 7 bases, with 11 bases spanning the gap. Germline V gene data show CDR1 as MGHRA and CDR2 as YSYEKL. The CDR3 runs to 14 residues. CDR3 amino acids: CASSQGLGENEQFF. The CDR3 nucleotides are TGCGCCAGCAGCCAAGGGCTCGGGGAGAATGAGCAGTTCTTC.

This clonotype was counted only a few times. The rearrangement uses TRBV4-1 and TRBJ2-5; maybe TRBD1 (6 bases). This CDR3 comprises 17 residues. The germline gives CDR1 MGHRA, CDR2 YSYEKL. Trimming pared 0 bases from V and 5 bases from J, leaving 19 bases between. The CDR3 here is CASSQDPSWERGETQYF. For the CDR3, the DNA is TGCGCCAGCAGCCAAGACCCCTCTTGGGAGAGGGGGGAGACCCAGTACTTC.

There are a few counts of this clonotype. The J gene is TRBJ2-5, the V gene TRBV4-1, with D possibly called TRBD1 or TRBD2 (5 bases each). Germline V gene lookup returns CDR1 MGHRA and CDR2 YSYEKL. Trimming removed 4 bases at V and 0 bases at J, with 9 bases between. The CDR3 has 14 amino acids. The DNA for the CDR3 is TGCGCCAGCAGCCCGGGGCCGGACCAAGAGACCCAGTACTTC. The encoded protein is CASSPGPDQETQYF.

V usage is TRBV25-1 and J usage is TRBJ2-1, with 7 bases fitting TRBD2. CDR1 MGHDK and CDR2 SYGVNS come from the germline V gene. This CDR3 has 18 residues. The junction had 13 bases not matched to a gene; V was cut back by 3 bases and J by 2 bases. CDR3 loop: CASSDMAGLRGPYNEQFF. CDR3 DNA sequence: TGTGCCAGCAGTGATATGGCGGGACTACGAGGCCCCTACAATGAGCAGTTCTTC.

This clonotype was seen repeatedly, ten times or more. The CDR3 DNA reads TGCAGTGCTAGGACAGGGGCTGGGGCCAACGTCCTGACTTTC. Protein: CSARTGAGANVLTF. The chain combines TRBV20-1 with TRBJ2-6; 8 nucleotides match TRBD1. The CDR3 extends over 14 amino acids. Germline V gene lookup returns CDR1 DFQATT and CDR2 SNEGSKA (reference sequence). Trimming removed 3 bases from V and 2 bases from J; junction bases left unmatched: 0.

This clonotype turned up a few times. The chain employs TRBV7-2 and TRBJ1-1; D unresolved. Germline CDR1 SGHTA, CDR2 FQGNSA. CDR3 length: 15 amino acids. Trimming cost V 0 bases and J 3 bases, with 11 bases left between them. The CDR3: CASSLAPGMDTEAFF. The CDR3 DNA sequence: TGTGCCAGCAGCTTAGCTCCGGGGATGGACACTGAAGCTTTCTTT.

Only a few counts were recorded for this clonotype. V and J are TRBV30 and TRBJ1-6, with TRBD1 matching 7 bases. Germline V gene data show CDR1 as GTSNPN and CDR2 as SVGIG (reference sequence). V lost 4 bases and J lost 2; bases outside the gene matches: 5. The CDR3 totals 15 residues. CDR3 sequence: CAWTTGTAYNSPLHF. The CDR3 DNA reads TGTGCCTGGACAACCGGGACAGCCTATAATTCACCCCTCCACTTT.